The clone carrying this T cell receptor beta chain has only a few counts. Its antigen remains unidentified. This entry comes from a study of T-cell memory formation after mild COVID-19. On the study more broadly: For the most part, TCR clusters were specific to one donor.

CDR3 length equals 10 residues. V dropped 10 bases and J dropped 7 bases, with 8 bases sitting between them. Germline V gives CDR1 SNHLY, CDR2 FYNNEI. Whole-study findings and limits: Clones that contracted clustered mainly in CM and EM if CD4+ and in EMRA if CD8+. Day 15 to 85 contracting clones showed balanced CD4/CD8; later expanders leaned CD4+.

Barcoded TCR alpha and TCR beta cDNA libraries with UMIs came from 5'RACE using constant-segment primers. MiXCR, run by TCRdb on the 5' RACE reads, gives a single entry per CDR3 protein. The profile shows about 57,000 distinct CDR3 sequences, 9% to 15% of them singletons. Sequencing used PBMCs or a T cell subset sorted from them (not recorded which). The V gene is TRBV2, the J gene TRBJ2-1; D is possibly TRBD2 (6 bases). The receptor was isolated from a man aged 18 to 30 who had mild COVID-19 (a few samples of this study predate the infection). Cell type and time point are not known. The CDR3, as DNA: TGTGCCACCGGGACTAATGAGCAGTTCTTC. Translated, it gives CATGTNEQFF.